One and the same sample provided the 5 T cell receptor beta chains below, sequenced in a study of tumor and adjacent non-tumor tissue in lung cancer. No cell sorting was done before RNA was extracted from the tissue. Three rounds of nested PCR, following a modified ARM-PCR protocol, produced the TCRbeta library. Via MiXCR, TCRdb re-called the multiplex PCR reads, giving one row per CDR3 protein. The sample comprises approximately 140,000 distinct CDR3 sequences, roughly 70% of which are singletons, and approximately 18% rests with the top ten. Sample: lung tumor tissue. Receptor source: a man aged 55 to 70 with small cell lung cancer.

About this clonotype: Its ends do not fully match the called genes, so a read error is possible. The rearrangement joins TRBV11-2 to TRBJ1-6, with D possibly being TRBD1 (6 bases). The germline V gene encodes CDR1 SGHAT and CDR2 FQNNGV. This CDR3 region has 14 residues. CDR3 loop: CASSLSRGGSPLHF. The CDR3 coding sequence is TGTGCAAGCAGCTTATCCAGGGGCGGCTCACCCCTCCACTTT.

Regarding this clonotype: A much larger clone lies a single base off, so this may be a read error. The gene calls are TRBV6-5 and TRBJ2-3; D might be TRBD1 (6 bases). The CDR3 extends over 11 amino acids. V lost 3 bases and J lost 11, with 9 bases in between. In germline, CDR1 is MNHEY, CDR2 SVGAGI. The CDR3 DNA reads TGTGCCAGCAGTTATTTGGGACAGCAGTATTTT. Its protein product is CASSYLGQQYF.

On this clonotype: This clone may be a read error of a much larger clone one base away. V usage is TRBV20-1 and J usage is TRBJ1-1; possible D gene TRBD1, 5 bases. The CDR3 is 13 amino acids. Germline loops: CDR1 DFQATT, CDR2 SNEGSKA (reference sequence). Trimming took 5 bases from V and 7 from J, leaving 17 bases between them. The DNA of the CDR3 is TGCAGTGCTCAGGGAGGCATAGACATTGAAGCTTTCTTT. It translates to CSAQGGIDIEAFF.

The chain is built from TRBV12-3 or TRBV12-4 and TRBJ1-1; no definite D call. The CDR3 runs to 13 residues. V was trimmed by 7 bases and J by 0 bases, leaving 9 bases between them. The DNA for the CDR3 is TGTGCCAGCAAGCGAGACATGAACACTGAAGCTTTCTTT. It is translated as CASKRDMNTEAFF.

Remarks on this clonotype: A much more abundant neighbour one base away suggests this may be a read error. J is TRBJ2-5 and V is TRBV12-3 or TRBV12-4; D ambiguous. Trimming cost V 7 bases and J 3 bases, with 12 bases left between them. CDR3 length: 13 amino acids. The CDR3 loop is CASMLLWEETQYF. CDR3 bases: TGTGCCAGCATGCTCTTATGGGAAGAGACCCAGTACTTC.